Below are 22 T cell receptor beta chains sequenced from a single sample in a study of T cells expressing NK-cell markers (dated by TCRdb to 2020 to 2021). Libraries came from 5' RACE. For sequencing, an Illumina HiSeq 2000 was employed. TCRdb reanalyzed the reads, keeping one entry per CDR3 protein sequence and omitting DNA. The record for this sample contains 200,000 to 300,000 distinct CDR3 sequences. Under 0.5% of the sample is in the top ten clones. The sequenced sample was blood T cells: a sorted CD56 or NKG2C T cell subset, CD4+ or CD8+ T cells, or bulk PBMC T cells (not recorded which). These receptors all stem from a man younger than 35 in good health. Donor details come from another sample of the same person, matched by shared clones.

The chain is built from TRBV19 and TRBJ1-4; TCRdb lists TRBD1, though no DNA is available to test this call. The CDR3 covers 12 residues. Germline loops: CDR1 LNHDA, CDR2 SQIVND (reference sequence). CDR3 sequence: CASTRQGFELFF.

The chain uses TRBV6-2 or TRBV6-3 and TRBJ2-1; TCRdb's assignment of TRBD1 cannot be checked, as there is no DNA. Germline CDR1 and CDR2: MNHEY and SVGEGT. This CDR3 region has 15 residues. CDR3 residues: CASSYRQGWTGEQFF.

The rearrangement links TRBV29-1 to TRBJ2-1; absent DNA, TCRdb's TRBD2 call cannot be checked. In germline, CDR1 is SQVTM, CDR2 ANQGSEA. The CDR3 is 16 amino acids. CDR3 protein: CSVERTSGRAAGEQFF.

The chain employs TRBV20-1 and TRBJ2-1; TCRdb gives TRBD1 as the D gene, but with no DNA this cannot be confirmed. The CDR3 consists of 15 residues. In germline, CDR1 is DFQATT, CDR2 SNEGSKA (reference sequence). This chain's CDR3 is CSARDWQGSYNEQFF.

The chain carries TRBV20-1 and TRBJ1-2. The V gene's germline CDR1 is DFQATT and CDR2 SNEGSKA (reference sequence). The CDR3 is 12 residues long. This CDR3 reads CSATGRSYGYTF.

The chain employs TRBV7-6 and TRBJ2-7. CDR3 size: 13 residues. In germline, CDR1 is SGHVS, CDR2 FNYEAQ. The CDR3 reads CASSLEDSREQYF.

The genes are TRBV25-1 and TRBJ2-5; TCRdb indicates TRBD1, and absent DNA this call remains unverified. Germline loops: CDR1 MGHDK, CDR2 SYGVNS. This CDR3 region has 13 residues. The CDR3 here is CASRGTGYGTQYF.

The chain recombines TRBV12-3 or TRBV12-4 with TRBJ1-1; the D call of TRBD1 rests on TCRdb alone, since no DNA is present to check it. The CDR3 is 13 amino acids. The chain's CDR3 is CASRTGLTTEAFF.

The CDR3: CASSLEGGREFHNEQFF. This sequence joins TRBV5-1 and TRBJ2-1; TCRdb picks TRBD2, but there is no DNA to check that call. The CDR3 is 17 residues long. The germline V gene encodes CDR1 SGHRS and CDR2 YFSETQ.

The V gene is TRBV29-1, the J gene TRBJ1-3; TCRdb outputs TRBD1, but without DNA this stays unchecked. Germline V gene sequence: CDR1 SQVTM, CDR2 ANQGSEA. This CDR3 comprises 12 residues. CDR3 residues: CIGVYSGNTIYF.

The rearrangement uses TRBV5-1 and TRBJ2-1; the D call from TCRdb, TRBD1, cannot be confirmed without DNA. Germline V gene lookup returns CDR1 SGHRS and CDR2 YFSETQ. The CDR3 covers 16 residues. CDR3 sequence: CASSSLPDRGYNEQFF. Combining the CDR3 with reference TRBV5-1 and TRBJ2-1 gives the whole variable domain KAGVTQTPRYLIKTRGQQVTLSCSPISGHRSVSWYQQTPGQGLQFLFEYFSETQRNKGNFPGRFSGRQFSNSRSEMNVSTLELGDSALYLCASSSLPDRGYNEQFFGPGTRLTVL.

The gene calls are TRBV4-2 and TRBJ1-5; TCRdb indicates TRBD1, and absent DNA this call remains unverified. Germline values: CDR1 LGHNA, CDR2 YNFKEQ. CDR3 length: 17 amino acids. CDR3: CASSQGTGPVSNQPQHF.

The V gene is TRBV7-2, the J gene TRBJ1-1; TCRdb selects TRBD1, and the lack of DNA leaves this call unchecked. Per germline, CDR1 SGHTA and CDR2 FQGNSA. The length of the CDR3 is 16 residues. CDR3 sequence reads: CASSPGQNWMNTEAFF.

The CDR3 reads CASSFSSGSGGFWEQYF. The rearrangement joins TRBV7-2 to TRBJ2-7; the TRBD2 assignment by TCRdb is unverifiable without DNA. Germline values: CDR1 SGHTA, CDR2 FQGNSA. This CDR3 has 17 amino acids. The complete variable domain, with remaining parts taken from reference TRBV7-2 and TRBJ2-7, reads GAGVSQSPSNKVTEKGKDVELRCDPISGHTALYWYRQSLGQGLEFLIYFQGNSAPDKSGLPSDRFSAERTGGSVSTLTIQRTQQEDSAVYLCASSFSSGSGGFWEQYFGPGTRLTVT.

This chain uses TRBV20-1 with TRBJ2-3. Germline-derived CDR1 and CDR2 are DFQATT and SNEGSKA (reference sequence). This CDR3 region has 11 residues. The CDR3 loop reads CSAESSDTQYF.

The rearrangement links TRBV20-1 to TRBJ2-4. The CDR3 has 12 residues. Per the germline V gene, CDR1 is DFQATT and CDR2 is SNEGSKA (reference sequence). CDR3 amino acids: CSARHSKNIQYF.

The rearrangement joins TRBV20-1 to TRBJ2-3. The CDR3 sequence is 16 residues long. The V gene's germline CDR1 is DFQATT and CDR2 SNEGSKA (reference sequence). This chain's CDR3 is CSARGVRDWSTDTQYF.

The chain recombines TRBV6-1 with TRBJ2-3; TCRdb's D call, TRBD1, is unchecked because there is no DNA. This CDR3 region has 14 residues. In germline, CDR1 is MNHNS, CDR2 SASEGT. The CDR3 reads CASSDGDAGDTQYF.

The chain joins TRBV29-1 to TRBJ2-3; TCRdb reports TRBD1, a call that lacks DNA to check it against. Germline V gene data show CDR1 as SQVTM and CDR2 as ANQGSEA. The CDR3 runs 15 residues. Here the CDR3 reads CSSKGDRGTADTQYF.

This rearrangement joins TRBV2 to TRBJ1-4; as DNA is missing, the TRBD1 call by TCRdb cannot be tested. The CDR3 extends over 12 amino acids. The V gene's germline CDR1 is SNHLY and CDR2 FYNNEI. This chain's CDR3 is CASAGQEEKLFF.

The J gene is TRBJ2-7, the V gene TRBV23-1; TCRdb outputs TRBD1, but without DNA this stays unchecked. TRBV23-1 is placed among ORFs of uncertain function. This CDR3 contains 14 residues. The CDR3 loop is CASSQGQGSHEQYF.

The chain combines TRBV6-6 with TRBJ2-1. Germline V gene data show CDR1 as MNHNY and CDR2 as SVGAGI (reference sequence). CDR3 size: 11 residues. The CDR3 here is CASSYRTAMFF.